The source of this T cell receptor (beta chain) is a study of T cell repertoires in cytomegalovirus infection. General study results and limits: The ex vivo response was dominated by HLA-C-restricted CMV-specific TCR beta clonotypes.

Ten or more counts support this clonotype. Its antigen is unknown. Using its own MiXCR run on the reads, TCRdb lists one record per CDR3 protein. This table has a few hundred thousand distinct CDR3 sequences, 20% to 25% appearing once. The V end was cut by 7 bases, the J end by 0 bases, with 21 bases between. CDR1 is MNHEY and CDR2 is SVGEGT in the germline V gene. This CDR3 is 17 amino acids long. The V and J genes are TRBV6-2 or TRBV6-3 and TRBJ1-1; D ambiguous. The source is a human donor in good health (CMV status not recorded). Some clones in this sample may be carry-over from other donors' samples. The sample taken for sequencing was CD8+ T cells from PBMCs. CDR3 DNA sequence: TGTGCCAGCACCCCCGACGGGTTAGAGGGCGTGAACACTGAAGCTTTCTTT. This encodes CASTPDGLEGVNTEAFF.